The 19 T cell receptor beta chains below were found in one sample sequenced in a study of shared clonotypes between healthy human individuals. Libraries were prepared by immunoSEQ multiplex PCR; TCRdb keeps only in-frame clonotypes and omits some of them. The sample carries about 580,000 clones, more than 95% recorded once. Naive-designated CD8 cells lacked CD45RO, were positively enriched for CCR7, and omitted terminally differentiated effector memory CD45RA+ cells. Sample: naive CD8+ T cells sorted from blood. The source of these receptors is a man in his thirties or forties in good health.

This rearrangement joins TRBV13 to TRBJ2-1, with D possibly matching TRBD2 (6 bases). Germline CDR1 and CDR2: PRHDT and FYEKMQ (reference sequence). The CDR3 extends over 17 amino acids. V lost 0 bases, J lost 2 bases, and 14 bases lay in between. The CDR3 loop is CASSLGPLALPYNEQFF. CDR3 sequence (DNA): TGTGCCAGCAGCTTAGGACCCCTAGCGCTGCCCTACAATGAGCAGTTCTTC.

The chain combines TRBV7-3 with TRBJ2-7, with TRBD1 identical over 7 bases. The length of the CDR3 is 15 residues. V trimming: 5 bases; J trimming: 3 bases; junction bases outside the gene matches: 10. CDR1 is SGHTA and CDR2 is FQGTGA in the germline V gene. The CDR3 DNA is TGTGCCAGCAGCCCTACCGGGACAGACTACTACGAGCAGTACTTC. Its translation is CASSPTGTDYYEQYF.

This clone showed up just once. The genes are TRBV27 and TRBJ2-3; D possibly corresponds to TRBD1 (6 bases). Germline V gene sequence: CDR1 MNHEY, CDR2 SMNVEV (reference sequence). V lost 2 bases, J lost 4 bases, and 16 bases lay in between. The length of the CDR3 is 16 residues. The CDR3 reads CASSLGGGLSADTQYF. In nucleotides, the CDR3 is TGTGCCAGCAGTTTAGGGGGCGGGTTAAGCGCAGATACGCAGTATTTT.

The gene calls are TRBV29-1 and TRBJ2-1; weak D call: TRBD1 (5 bases). Trimming shortened V by 7 bases and J by 6 bases, and 16 bases separated the two germline ends. From germline, CDR1 is SQVTM and CDR2 ANQGSEA. The CDR3 spans 13 residues. The CDR3 nucleotides read TGCAGCGACTACTTGGACACGGCCAATGAGCAGTTCTTC. Protein: CSDYLDTANEQFF.

V is TRBV4-1 and J is TRBJ2-6, with D unresolved. Trimming took 2 bases from V and 0 from J, leaving 14 bases between them. Germline loops: CDR1 MGHRA, CDR2 YSYEKL. The length of the CDR3 is 18 residues. CDR3 amino acids: CASSQSRTEISGANVLTF. In DNA, the CDR3 is TGCGCCAGCAGCCAAAGCAGGACGGAAATCTCTGGGGCCAACGTCCTGACTTTC.

The CDR3 DNA sequence: TGTGCCATCAGCCCGACAGGGAAAACTGGTGAAGCTTTCTTT. As protein: CAISPTGKTGEAFF. The genes are TRBV10-3 and TRBJ1-1; 7 bases agree with TRBD1. V was clipped by 6 bases and J by 7 bases; unmatched bases: 11. The CDR3 spans 14 residues. Germline assignment: CDR1 ENHRY and CDR2 SYGVKD.

The chain has TRBV6-1 and TRBJ1-2; D perhaps matches TRBD1 (5 bases). From germline, CDR1 is MNHNS and CDR2 SASEGT. V was trimmed by 1 base and J by 7 bases, leaving 13 bases between them. The CDR3 runs 14 residues. Written as DNA, the CDR3 is TGTGCCAGCAGTGAAGTCTCAGGGCTTACTGGCTACACCTTC. Its translation: CASSEVSGLTGYTF.

This clone has only one observation. The V gene is TRBV30, the J gene TRBJ1-1; D is uncertain. V was shortened by 1 base and J by 0 bases, with 3 bases between the two germline ends. The V gene's germline CDR1 is GTSNPN and CDR2 SVGIG (reference sequence). The CDR3 is 12 residues long. In DNA form, the CDR3 reads TGTGCCTGGAGTGGACTGAACACTGAAGCTTTCTTT. This codes for CAWSGLNTEAFF.

The chain uses TRBV7-8 and TRBJ2-4; TRBD1 might be the D (6 bases). The CDR3 sequence is 16 residues long. CDR1 and CDR2 from the germline V gene are SGHVS and FQNEAQ. V lost 5 bases and J 0 bases, leaving 14 bases between the germline ends. CDR3 region: CASSQRTRGAKNIQYF. CDR3 DNA sequence: TGTGCCAGCAGCCAGAGGACCAGGGGAGCCAAAAACATTCAGTACTTC.

The V and J genes are TRBV29-1 and TRBJ2-3; D remains ambiguous. V lost 4 bases and J 4 bases, leaving 9 bases between the germline ends. Germline CDR1 SQVTM, CDR2 ANQGSEA. The CDR3 covers 12 residues. CDR3 in amino acids: CSVASRSDTQYF. The CDR3 DNA sequence: TGCAGCGTTGCTAGTAGATCAGATACGCAGTATTTT.

The rearrangement links TRBV29-1 to TRBJ2-3, with D possibly TRBD2 on 5 matching bases. Germline CDR1 is SQVTM and CDR2 is ANQGSEA. The CDR3 length is 14 residues. Trimming removed 6 bases at V and 0 bases at J, with 13 bases between. CDR3 loop: CSVPTRGSTDTQYF. CDR3 sequence (DNA): TGCAGCGTACCTACTCGGGGAAGCACAGATACGCAGTATTTT.

The chain couples TRBV4-3 to TRBJ2-7; maybe TRBD1 (5 bases). CDR1 and CDR2 (germline): LGHNA, YSLEER. The V and J ends lost 5 bases and 4 bases respectively, with 12 bases between them. The CDR3 loop spans 13 amino acids. CDR3 region: CASSEGVGYEQYF. In nucleotides, the CDR3 is TGCGCCAGCAGCGAAGGGGTCGGGTACGAGCAGTACTTC.

The V gene is TRBV4-1, the J gene TRBJ2-1; D is possibly TRBD2 (6 bases). The V gene's germline CDR1 is MGHRA and CDR2 YSYEKL. Trimming left V 4 bases short and J 2 bases short, with 12 bases between. This CDR3 is built from 15 residues. This CDR3 is CASSRMGGPYNEQFF. CDR3 DNA: TGCGCCAGCAGCCGTATGGGAGGACCCTACAATGAGCAGTTCTTC.

In the case of this clone: A much larger clone sits a single nucleotide away, making a read error possible. Other DNA sequences in this specimen translate into the identical CDR3. The chain recombines TRBV5-4 with TRBJ2-7; a weak D match, TRBD1 (5 bases). Germline assignment: CDR1 SGHNT and CDR2 YYREEE (reference sequence). Trimming removed 3 bases at V and 5 bases at J, with 9 bases between. The CDR3 runs 12 residues. The CDR3 DNA is TGTGCCAGCAGCTCCCCCAGGGACGAGCAGTACTTC. This gives the protein CASSSPRDEQYF.

This sequence joins TRBV29-1 and TRBJ2-7; 7 positions match TRBD1. CDR1 SQVTM and CDR2 ANQGSEA come from the germline V gene. CDR3 length: 11 amino acids. J gave up 6 bases and V 6 bases, and 5 bases lay outside the gene matches. As DNA, the CDR3 is TGCAGCGTACTGACAGGGACCGAGCAGTACTTC. Translated, it gives CSVLTGTEQYF.

Only one count was recorded for this clone. The chain has TRBV10-3 and TRBJ1-5, with 8 bases fitting TRBD1. With V trimmed by 3 bases and J by 7 bases, 2 bases remained unmatched. This CDR3 is built from 13 residues. Germline CDR1 and CDR2: ENHRY and SYGVKD. The CDR3 DNA is TGTGCCATCAGTGACACAGGGGGACAGCCCCAGCATTTT. It translates to CAISDTGGQPQHF.

On this clone itself: Within the sample, other DNA sequences also encode this same CDR3. V gene TRBV4-3 combines with J gene TRBJ2-7; D perhaps matches TRBD1 (5 bases). CDR3 length: 13 amino acids. Germline V gene sequence: CDR1 LGHNA, CDR2 YSLEER. Deletions cut 0 bases from V and 4 bases from J, with 7 bases between. CDR3 in DNA: TGCGCCAGCAGCCAAGATCGACAGTACGAGCAGTACTTC. It is translated as CASSQDRQYEQYF.

The chain joins TRBV7-9 to TRBJ2-5, with D uncertain. This CDR3 has 10 amino acids. The V end lost 6 bases, the J end lost 2 bases, and 1 base lay between the germline ends. Germline V gene data show CDR1 as SEHNR and CDR2 as FQNEAQ (reference sequence). This CDR3 is CASRQETQYF. Written as DNA, the CDR3 is TGTGCCAGCAGGCAAGAGACCCAGTACTTC.

V usage is TRBV6-5 and J usage is TRBJ2-1; D gene unclear. Germline V lookup: CDR1 MNHEY, CDR2 SVGAGI. The CDR3 covers 12 residues. V dropped 11 bases and J dropped 9 bases, with 17 bases sitting between them. Here the CDR3 reads CAAAGAPGEQFF. In DNA, the CDR3 is TGTGCCGCCGCCGGCGCCCCAGGTGAGCAGTTCTTC.